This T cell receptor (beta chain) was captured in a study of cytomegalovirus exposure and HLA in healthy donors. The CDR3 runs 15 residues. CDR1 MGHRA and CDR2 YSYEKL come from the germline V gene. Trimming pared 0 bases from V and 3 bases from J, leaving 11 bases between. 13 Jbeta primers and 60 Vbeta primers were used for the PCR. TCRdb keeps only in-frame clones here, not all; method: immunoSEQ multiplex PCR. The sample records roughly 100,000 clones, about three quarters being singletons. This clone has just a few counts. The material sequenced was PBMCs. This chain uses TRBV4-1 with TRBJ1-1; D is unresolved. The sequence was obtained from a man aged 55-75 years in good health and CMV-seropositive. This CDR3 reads CASSQEAGLDTEAFF. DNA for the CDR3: TGCGCCAGCAGCCAAGAGGCAGGTTTAGACACTGAAGCTTTCTTT.